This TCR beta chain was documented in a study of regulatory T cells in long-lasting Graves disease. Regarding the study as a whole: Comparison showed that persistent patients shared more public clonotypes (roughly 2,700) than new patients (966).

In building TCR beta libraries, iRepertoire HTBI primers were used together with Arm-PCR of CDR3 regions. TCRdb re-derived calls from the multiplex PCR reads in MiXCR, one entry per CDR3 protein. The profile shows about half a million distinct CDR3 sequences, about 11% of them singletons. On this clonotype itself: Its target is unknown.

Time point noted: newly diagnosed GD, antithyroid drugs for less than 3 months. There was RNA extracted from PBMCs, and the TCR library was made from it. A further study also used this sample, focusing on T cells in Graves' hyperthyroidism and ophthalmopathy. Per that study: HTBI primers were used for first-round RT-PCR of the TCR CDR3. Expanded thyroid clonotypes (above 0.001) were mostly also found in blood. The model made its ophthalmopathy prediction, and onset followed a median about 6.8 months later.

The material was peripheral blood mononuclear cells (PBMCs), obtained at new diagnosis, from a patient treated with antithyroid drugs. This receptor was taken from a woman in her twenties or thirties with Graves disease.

In nucleotides, the CDR3 is TGTGCCTGCAAACCCCACTTCCGCTACAGGGATGGGGAGACCCAGTACTTC. This codes for CACKPHFRYRDGETQYF. The chain links TRBV28 to TRBJ2-5, with D perhaps matching TRBD1 (6 bases). Germline CDR1 is MDHEN and CDR2 is SYDVKM. This CDR3 is 17 amino acids long. Trimming removed 11 bases from V and 5 bases from J, with 30 bases in between.